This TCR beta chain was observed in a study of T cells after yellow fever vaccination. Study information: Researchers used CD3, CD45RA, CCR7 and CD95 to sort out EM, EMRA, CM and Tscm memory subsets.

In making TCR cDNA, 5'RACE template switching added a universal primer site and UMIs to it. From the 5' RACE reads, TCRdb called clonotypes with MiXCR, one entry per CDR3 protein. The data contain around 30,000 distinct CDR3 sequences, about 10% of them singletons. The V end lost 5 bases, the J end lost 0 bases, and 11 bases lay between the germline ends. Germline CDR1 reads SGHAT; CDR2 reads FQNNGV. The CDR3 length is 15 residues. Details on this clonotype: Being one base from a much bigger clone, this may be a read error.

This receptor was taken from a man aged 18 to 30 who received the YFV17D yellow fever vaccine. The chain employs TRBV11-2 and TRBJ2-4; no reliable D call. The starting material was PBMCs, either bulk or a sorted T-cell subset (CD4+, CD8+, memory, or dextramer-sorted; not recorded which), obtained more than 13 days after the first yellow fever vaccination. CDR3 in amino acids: CASSLRWLAKNIQYF. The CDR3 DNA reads TGTGCCAGCAGCCTACGGTGGTTAGCCAAAAACATTCAGTACTTC. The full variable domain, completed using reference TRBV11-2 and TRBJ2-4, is EAGVAQSPRYKIIEKRQSVAFWCNPISGHATLYWYQQILGQGPKLLIQFQNNGVVDDSQLPKDRFSAERLKGVDSTLKIQPAKLEDSAVYLCASSLRWLAKNIQYFGAGTRLSVL.